This T cell receptor (beta chain) was sequenced during a study of OX40 agonist ivuxolimab in advanced cancers. This CDR3 comprises 15 residues. CDR1 SGHDT and CDR2 YYEEEE come from the germline V gene. The V and J ends lost 1 base and 6 bases, in that order; junction bases with no gene match: 7. Clones were read by immunoSEQ multiplex PCR, and TCRdb kept only the in-frame ones, dropping some. This sample carries some 83,000 clones, around 84% of them seen once, and the ten largest clones take approximately 6.5%. The V and J genes are TRBV5-6 and TRBJ2-3; TRBD2 matches at 8 bases. The clonotype comes from an adult with an advanced solid tumor such as melanoma, head and neck, liver or kidney cancer. The material sequenced was CD4+ or CD8+ T cells sorted from blood, taken in a trial of the OX40 agonist ivuxolimab. The CDR3 nucleotides are TGTGCCAGCAGCTTGACTAGCGGCCGCGGCGATACGCAGTATTTT. This encodes CASSLTSGRGDTQYF.